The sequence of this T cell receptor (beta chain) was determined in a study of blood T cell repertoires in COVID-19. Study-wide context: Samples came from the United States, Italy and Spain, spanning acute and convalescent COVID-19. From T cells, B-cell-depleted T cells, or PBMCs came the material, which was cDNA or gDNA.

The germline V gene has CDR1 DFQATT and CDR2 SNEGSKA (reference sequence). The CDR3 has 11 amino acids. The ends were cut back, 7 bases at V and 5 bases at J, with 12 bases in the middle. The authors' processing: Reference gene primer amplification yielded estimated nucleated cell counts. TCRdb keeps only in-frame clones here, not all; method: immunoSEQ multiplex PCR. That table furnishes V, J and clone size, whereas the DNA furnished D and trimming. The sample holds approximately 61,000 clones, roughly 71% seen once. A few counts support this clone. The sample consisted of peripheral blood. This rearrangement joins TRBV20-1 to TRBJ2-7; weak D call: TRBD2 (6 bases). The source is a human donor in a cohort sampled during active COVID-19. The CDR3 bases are TGCAGTGGGCGGGGAGGTGACGAGCAGTACTTC. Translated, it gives CSGRGGDEQYF.